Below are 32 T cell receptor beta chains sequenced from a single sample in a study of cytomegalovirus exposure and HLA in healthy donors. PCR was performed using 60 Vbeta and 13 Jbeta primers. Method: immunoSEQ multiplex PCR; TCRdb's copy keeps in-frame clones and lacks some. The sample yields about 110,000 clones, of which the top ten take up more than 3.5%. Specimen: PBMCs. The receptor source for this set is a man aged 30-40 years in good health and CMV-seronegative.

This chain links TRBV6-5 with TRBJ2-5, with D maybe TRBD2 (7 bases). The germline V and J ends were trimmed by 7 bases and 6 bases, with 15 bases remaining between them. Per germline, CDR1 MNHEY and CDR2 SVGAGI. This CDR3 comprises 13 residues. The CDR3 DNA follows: TGTGCCAGCATAGGGGGGGGCAACCAGACCCAGTACTTC. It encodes CASIGGGNQTQYF.

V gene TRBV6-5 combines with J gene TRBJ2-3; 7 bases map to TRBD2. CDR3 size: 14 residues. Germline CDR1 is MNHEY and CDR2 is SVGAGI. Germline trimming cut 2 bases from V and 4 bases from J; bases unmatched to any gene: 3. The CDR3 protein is CASSYGGVADTQYF. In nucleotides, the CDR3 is TGTGCCAGCAGTTACGGGGGGGTCGCAGATACGCAGTATTTT.

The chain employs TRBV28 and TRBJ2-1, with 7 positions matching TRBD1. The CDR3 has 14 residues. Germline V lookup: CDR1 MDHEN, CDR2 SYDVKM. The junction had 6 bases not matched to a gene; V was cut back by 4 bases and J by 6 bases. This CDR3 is CASSSTGSLNEQFF. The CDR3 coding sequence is TGTGCCAGCAGTTCGACAGGGTCCCTCAATGAGCAGTTCTTC.

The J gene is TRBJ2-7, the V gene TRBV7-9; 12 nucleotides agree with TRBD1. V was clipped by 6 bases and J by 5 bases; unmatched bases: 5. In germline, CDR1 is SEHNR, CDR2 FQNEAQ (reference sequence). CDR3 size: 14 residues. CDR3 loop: CASSPGTGGDEQYF. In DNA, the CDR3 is TGTGCCAGCAGTCCCGGGACAGGGGGCGACGAGCAGTACTTC.

This CDR3 is CASSVYSQETQYF. The CDR3 DNA is TGCGCCAGCAGCGTTTACAGCCAAGAGACCCAGTACTTC. The V call is TRBV5-1, the J call TRBJ2-5; the D is unclear. Trimming removed 4 bases at V and 1 base at J, with 8 bases between. Germline CDR1 reads SGHRS; CDR2 reads YFSETQ. This CDR3 contains 13 residues.

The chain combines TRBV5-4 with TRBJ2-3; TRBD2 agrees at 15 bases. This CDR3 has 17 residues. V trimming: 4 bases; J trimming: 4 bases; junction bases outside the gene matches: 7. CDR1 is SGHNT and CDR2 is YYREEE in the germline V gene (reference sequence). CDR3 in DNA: TGTGCCAGCAGCCCAGGGCGGACTAGCGGGGGGGCAGATACGCAGTATTTT. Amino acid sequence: CASSPGRTSGGADTQYF.

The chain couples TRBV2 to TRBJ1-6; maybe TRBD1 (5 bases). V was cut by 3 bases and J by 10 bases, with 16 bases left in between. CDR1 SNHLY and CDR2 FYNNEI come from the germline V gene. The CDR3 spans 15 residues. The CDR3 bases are TGTGCCAGCAGTGATGGGAGGGGAGGAAGATCACCCCTCCACTTT. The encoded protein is CASSDGRGGRSPLHF.

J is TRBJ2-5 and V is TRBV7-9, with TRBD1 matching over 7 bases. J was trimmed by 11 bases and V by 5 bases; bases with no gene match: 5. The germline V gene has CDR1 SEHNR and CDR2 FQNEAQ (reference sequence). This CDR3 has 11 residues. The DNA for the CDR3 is TGTGCCAGCAGCCGACAGGGTGAGCAGTACTTC. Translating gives CASSRQGEQYF.

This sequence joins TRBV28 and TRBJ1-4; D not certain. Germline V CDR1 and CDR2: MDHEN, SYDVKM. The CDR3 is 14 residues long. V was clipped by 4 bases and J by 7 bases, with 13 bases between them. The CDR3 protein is CASSSGVLGEKLFF. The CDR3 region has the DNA TGTGCCAGCAGTTCAGGCGTACTGGGTGAAAAACTGTTTTTT.

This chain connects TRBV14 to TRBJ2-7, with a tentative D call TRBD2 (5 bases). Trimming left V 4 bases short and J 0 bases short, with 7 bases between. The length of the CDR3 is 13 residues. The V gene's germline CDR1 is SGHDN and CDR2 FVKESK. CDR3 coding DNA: TGTGCCAGCAGCCCGGGGAGCTCCTACGAGCAGTACTTC. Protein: CASSPGSSYEQYF. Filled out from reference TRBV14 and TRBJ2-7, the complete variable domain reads EAGVTQFPSHSVIEKGQTVTLRCDPISGHDNLYWYRRVMGKEIKFLLHFVKESKQDESGMPNNRFLAERTGGTYSTLKVQPAELEDSGVYFCASSPGSSYEQYFGPGTRLTVT.

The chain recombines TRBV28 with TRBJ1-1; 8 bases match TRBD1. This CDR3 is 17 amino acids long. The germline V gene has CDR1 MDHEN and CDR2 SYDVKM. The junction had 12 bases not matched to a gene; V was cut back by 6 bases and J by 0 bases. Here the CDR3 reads CASSSPGTGVMNTEAFF. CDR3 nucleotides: TGTGCCAGCAGCTCGCCCGGGACAGGCGTCATGAACACTGAAGCTTTCTTT.

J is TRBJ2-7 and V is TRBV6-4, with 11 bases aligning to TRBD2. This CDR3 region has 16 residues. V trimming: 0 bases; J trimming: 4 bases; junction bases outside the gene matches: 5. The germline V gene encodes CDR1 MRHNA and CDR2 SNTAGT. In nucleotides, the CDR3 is TGTGCCAGCAGTGACTCCGTACTAGCGGGGGCTTACGAGCAGTACTTC. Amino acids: CASSDSVLAGAYEQYF.

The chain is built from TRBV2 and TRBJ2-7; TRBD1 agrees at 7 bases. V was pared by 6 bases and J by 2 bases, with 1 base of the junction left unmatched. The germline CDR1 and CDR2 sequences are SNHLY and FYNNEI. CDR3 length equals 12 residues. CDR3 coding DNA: TGTGCCAGCAGGGGACAGACCTACGAGCAGTACTTC. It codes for CASRGQTYEQYF.

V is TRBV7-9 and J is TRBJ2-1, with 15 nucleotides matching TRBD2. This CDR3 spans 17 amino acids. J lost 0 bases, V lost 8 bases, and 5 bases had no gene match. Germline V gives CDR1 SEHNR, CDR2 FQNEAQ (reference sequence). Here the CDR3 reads CASGTSGGSSSYNEQFF. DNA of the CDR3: TGTGCCAGCGGGACTAGCGGGGGGTCGAGCTCCTACAATGAGCAGTTCTTC. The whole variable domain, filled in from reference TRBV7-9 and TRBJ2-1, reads DTGVSQNPRHKITKRGQNVTFRCDPISEHNRLYWYRQTLGQGPEFLTYFQNEAQLEKSRLLSDRFSAERPKGSFSTLEIQRTEQGDSAMYLCASGTSGGSSSYNEQFFGPGTRLTVL.

CDR3 residues: CASSPSGTGGEPQHF. In DNA form, the CDR3 reads TGTGCCAGCAGCCCATCCGGGACAGGGGGCGAGCCCCAGCATTTT. The chain has TRBV4-2 and TRBJ1-5, with TRBD1 matching over 12 bases. This CDR3 contains 15 residues. With 4 bases clipped from V and 8 bases from J, the junction kept 6 bases outside the gene matches. The germline V gene encodes CDR1 LGHNA and CDR2 YNFKEQ.

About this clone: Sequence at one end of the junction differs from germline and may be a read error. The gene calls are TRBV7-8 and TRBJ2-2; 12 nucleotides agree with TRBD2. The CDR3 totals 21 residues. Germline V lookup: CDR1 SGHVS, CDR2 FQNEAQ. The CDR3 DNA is TGTGCCAGCGGCTTAGACCCAACAAAACTAGCGGGGGGCCTTAACACCGGGGAGCTGTTTTTT. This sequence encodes CASGLDPTKLAGGLNTGELFF.

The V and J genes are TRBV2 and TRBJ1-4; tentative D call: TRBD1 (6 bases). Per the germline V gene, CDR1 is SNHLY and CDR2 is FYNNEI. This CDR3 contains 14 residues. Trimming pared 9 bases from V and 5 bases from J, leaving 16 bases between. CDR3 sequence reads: CASLFDRSNEKLFF. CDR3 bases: TGTGCCAGTCTCTTCGACAGGTCCAATGAAAAACTGTTTTTT.

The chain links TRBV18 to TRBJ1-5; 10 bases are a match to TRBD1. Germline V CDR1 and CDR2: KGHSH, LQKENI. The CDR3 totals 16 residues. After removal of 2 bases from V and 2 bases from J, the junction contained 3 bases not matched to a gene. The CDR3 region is CASSPGTGVGNQPQHF. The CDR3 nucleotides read TGTGCCAGCTCACCAGGGACAGGGGTTGGCAATCAGCCCCAGCATTTT.

CDR3 DNA sequence: TGCGCCAGCAGCCAAGGGGTGCGGACAGGGGGCCGGGGCGAGCAGTACTTC. This gives the protein CASSQGVRTGGRGEQYF. The genes are TRBV4-1 and TRBJ2-5; 11 bases map to TRBD1. The end of the DNA is better explained by TRBJ2-7, so the J call may be wrong. Germline V gene data show CDR1 as MGHRA and CDR2 as YSYEKL. The CDR3 loop spans 17 amino acids.

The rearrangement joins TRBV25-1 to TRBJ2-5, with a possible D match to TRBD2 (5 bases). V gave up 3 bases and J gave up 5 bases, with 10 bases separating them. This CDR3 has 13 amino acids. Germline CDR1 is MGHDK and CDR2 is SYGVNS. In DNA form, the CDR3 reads TGTGCCAGCAGTGATTTGACGGGGGAGACCCAGTACTTC. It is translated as CASSDLTGETQYF.

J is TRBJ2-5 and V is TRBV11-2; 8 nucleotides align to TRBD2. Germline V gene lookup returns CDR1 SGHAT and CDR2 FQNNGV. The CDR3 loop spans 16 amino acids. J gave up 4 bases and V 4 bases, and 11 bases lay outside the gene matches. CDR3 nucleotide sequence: TGTGCCAGCAGCTCGCGGGGGGCTCAACAGGGAGAGACCCAGTACTTC. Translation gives CASSSRGAQQGETQYF.

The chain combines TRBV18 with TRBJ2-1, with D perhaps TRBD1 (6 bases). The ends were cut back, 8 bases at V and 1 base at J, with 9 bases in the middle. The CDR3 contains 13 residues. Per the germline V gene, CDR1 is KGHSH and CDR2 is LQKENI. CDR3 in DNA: TGTGCCAGCGGGACACAGTCCTACAATGAGCAGTTCTTC. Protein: CASGTQSYNEQFF.

The CDR3 DNA reads as TGCGCCAGCAGCGGTGGACAGGGGAGCTCCTACAATGAGCAGTTCTTC. This gives the protein CASSGGQGSSYNEQFF. This chain joins TRBV5-1 and TRBJ2-1; TRBD1 matches 9 bases. V lost 4 bases, J lost 0 bases, and 5 bases stayed unmatched. This CDR3 is built from 16 residues. Germline CDR1 and CDR2: SGHRS and YFSETQ.

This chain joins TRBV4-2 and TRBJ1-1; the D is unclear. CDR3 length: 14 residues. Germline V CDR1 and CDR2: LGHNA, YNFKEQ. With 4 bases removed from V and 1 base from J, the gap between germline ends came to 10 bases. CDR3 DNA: TGTGCCAGCAGCCTGGGAGTGGAGAACACTGAAGCTTTCTTT. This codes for CASSLGVENTEAFF.

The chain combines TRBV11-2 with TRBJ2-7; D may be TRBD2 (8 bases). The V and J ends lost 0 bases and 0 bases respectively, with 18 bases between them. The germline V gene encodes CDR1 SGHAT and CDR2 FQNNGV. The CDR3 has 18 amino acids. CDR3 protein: CASSLDQGELAVSYEQYF. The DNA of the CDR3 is TGTGCCAGCAGCTTAGACCAGGGGGAACTAGCGGTCTCCTACGAGCAGTACTTC. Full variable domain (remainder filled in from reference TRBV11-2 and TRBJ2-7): EAGVAQSPRYKIIEKRQSVAFWCNPISGHATLYWYQQILGQGPKLLIQFQNNGVVDDSQLPKDRFSAERLKGVDSTLKIQPAKLEDSAVYLCASSLDQGELAVSYEQYFGPGTRLTVT.

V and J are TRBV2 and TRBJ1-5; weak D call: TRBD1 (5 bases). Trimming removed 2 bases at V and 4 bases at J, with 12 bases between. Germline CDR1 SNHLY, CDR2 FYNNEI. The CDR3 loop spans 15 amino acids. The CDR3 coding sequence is TGTGCCAGCAGTGAATACAGGTCGTCGAATCAGCCCCAGCATTTT. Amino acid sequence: CASSEYRSSNQPQHF.

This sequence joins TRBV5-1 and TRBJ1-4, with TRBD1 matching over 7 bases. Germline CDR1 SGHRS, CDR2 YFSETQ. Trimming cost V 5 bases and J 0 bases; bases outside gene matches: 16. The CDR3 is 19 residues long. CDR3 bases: TGCGCCAGCAGAGACCTGACCGGACAGGACGATGCAACTAATGAAAAACTGTTTTTT. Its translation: CASRDLTGQDDATNEKLFF.

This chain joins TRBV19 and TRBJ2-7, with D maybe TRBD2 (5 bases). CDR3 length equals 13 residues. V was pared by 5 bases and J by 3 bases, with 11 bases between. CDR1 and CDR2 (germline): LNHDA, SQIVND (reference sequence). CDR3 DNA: TGTGCCAGTAGTTCGGGATCGAACTACGAGCAGTACTTC. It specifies CASSSGSNYEQYF.

In DNA form, the CDR3 reads TGTGCCAGCAGCTTCGGGGACAGGCGATACAATGAGCAGTTCTTC. Its translation is CASSFGDRRYNEQFF. V and J are TRBV5-4 and TRBJ2-1; TRBD1 matches at 8 bases. The junction had 5 bases not matched to a gene; V was cut back by 2 bases and J by 4 bases. Germline V gene lookup returns CDR1 SGHNT and CDR2 YYREEE (reference sequence). The CDR3 is 15 amino acids.

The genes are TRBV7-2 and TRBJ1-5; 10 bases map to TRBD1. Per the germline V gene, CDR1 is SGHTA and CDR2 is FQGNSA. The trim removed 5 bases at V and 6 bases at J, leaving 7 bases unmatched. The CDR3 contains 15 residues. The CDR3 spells CASSSDRGHVQPQHF. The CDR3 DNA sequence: TGTGCCAGCAGCAGTGACAGGGGGCATGTTCAGCCCCAGCATTTT.

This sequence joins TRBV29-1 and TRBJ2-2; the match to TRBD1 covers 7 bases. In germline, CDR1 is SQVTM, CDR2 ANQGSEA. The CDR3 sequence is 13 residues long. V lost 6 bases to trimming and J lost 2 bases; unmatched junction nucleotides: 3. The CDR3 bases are TGCAGCGTAAGGACAGGAAACACCGGGGAGCTGTTTTTT. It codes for CSVRTGNTGELFF.

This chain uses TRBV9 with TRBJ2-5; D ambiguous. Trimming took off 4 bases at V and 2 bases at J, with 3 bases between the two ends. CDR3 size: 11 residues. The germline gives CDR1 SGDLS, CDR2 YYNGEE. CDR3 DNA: TGTGCCAGCAGCCCGCAAGAGACCCAGTACTTC. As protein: CASSPQETQYF.